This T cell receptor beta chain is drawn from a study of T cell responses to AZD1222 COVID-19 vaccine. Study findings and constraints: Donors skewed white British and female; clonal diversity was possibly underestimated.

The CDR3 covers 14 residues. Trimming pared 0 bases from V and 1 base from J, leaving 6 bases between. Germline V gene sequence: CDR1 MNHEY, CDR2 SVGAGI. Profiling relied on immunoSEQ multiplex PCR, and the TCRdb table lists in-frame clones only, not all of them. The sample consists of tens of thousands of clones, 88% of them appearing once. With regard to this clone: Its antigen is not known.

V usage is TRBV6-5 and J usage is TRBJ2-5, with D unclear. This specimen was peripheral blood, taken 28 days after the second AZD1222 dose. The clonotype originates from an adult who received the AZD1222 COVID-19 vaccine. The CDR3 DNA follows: TGTGCCAGCAGTTACTCGGGCCCCCAAGAGACCCAGTACTTC. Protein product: CASSYSGPQETQYF.